Listed below are T cell receptor beta chains from one sample, sequenced in a study of blood T cells in healthy people across ages. TCRdb ran MiXCR on the 5' RACE reads and lists one entry per CDR3 protein. The data contain over 600,000 distinct CDR3 sequences, less than 60% of them singletons. The specimen was blood. The receptors here all came from a man aged 80 or over in good health. Both conserved end residues are part of each CDR3. The D gene is left open where the match is weak. Size is stated for part of the rows, as once, few or many counts, or as a class when the clone is expanded.

clone_size	d_call	v_call	cdr3_aa
few	TRBD2	TRBV9	CASSPGIWGEGQFF
many	NA	TRBV12-3/TRBV12-4	CASSLGRHNEQFF
NA	TRBD2	TRBV6-5	CASSTRLAGGMNEQYF
few	TRBD1	TRBV5-1	CASSLWTGGGYEQFF
NA	NA	TRBV30	CAGTQGFSSGANVLTF
few	TRBD2	TRBV30	CAWKLLPGGPDEQFF
NA	TRBD2	TRBV15	CAASTIAGLTDNEQFF
NA	NA	TRBV7-9	CASSLAGSGTNEQFF
NA	NA	TRBV28	CASSDRQVYEQYF
few	NA	TRBV6-2/TRBV6-3	CASIRNPNTEAFF
NA	NA	TRBV12-3/TRBV12-4	CASSFSVPGGNEQFF
NA	NA	TRBV10-3	CAIQRGYDSPLHF
many	NA	TRBV5-1	CASSLAQQYEQYF
few	NA	TRBV3-1	CASSQVAGLNTEAFF
few	NA	TRBV4-2	CASSQDPAGADTQYF
NA	NA	TRBV5-1	CASSPDPDRNNEQYF
NA	NA	TRBV15	CATSRDSTLDNEQFF
NA	TRBD2	TRBV5-1	CASTPVGGEETQYF
few	TRBD1	TRBV7-2	CASSKGGTGKYSYGYTF
NA	NA	TRBV12-3/TRBV12-4	CASSNAGRYEQYF
NA	NA	TRBV7-2	CASSPRGGSSQYGYTF
NA	NA	TRBV25-1	CASSDVRGPTDTQYF
NA	NA	TRBV5-1	CASSPAYSSTDAQYF
NA	TRBD2	TRBV30	CAWRGTSALQETQCF
few	NA	TRBV15	CATSRDYGRSGNTIYF
NA	TRBD2	TRBV19	CASSSLAGMRNEQYF
many	NA	TRBV27	CASSSYTGSTDTQYF